The rows below give T cell receptor beta chains drawn from one sample of a study of cytomegalovirus exposure and HLA in healthy donors. Clones were sequenced by immunoSEQ multiplex PCR, and TCRdb holds only the in-frame ones, with some missing. Recorded for this sample: some 120,000 clones. Sample: PBMCs. All receptors derive from an older woman in good health and CMV-seronegative. Each CDR3 is given with its conserved first and last residue. The order of the fields is V gene, D gene, J gene, CDR3 DNA, CDR3 protein. The D gene is left open where the match is weak.

>TRBV4-1|NA|TRBJ2-1
TGCGCCAGCAGCCCCGGGGACAACCGGCCGGGTGAGCAGTTCTTC
CASSPGDNRPGEQFF
>TRBV4-1|NA|TRBJ2-1
TGCGCCAGCAGCGGAGGGGTCACGGGGGGCTATGAGCAGTTCTTC
CASSGGVTGGYEQFF
>TRBV19|NA|TRBJ1-5
TGTGCCAGCCAGGACGGTAGGGGTGACCCCCAGCATTTT
CASQDGRGDPQHF
>TRBV11-2|TRBD1|TRBJ2-6
TGTGCCAGCAGCTTAATAGGGGGCTATGGGGCCAACGTCCTGACTTTC
CASSLIGGYGANVLTF
>TRBV30|NA|TRBJ1-4
TGTGCCTGGAGTGTACTCTCGGGTTTGGCAGAAAAACTGTTTTTT
CAWSVLSGLAEKLFF
>TRBV6-5|NA|TRBJ2-7
TGTGCCAGCAGCAGATCAGGGGACAACTACGAGCAGTACTTC
CASSRSGDNYEQYF
>TRBV29-1|NA|TRBJ1-1
TGCAGCGTTGATAGATCGTTCACTGAAGCTTTCTTT
CSVDRSFTEAFF
>TRBV25-1|NA|TRBJ2-2
TGTGCCAGCAGTGAATATGTGAGGAACACCGGGGAGCTGTTTTTT
CASSEYVRNTGELFF
>TRBV5-6|TRBD1|TRBJ1-4
TGTGCCAGCAGCTTGAGTGACAGGGTAGGAGAAAAACTGTTTTTT
CASSLSDRVGEKLFF
>TRBV15|NA|TRBJ2-1
TGTGCCACCAGCAGAGGCACAGCAAGCTCCTACAATGAGCAGTTCTTC
CATSRGTASSYNEQFF
>TRBV5-4|NA|TRBJ1-4
TGTGCCAGCAGCTCGCAGGGGTCTGTGGAAAAACTGTTTTTT
CASSSQGSVEKLFF
>TRBV23-1|NA|TRBJ1-1
TGCGCCAGTCGCGGGCGGGACCGAATGAACACTGAAGCTTTCTTT
CASRGRDRMNTEAFF
>TRBV7-3|TRBD2|TRBJ2-1
TGTGCCAGCAGCCAAACGGGGACTAGCGGGTCAAAGTTCTTC
CASSQTGTSGSKFF
>TRBV13|NA|TRBJ2-6
TGTGCCAGCAGCTTAGGACGGAGCTCTGGGGCCAACGTCCTGACTTTC
CASSLGRSSGANVLTF
>TRBV19|NA|TRBJ2-4
TGTGCCAGTAGTTTAGGGTGGGGGCGGTTTAGTGATCAAAACATTCAGTACTTC
CASSLGWGRFSDQNIQYF
>TRBV27|TRBD2|TRBJ2-2
TGTGCCAGCAGTACCGGGGGGACCGGGGAGCTGTTTTTT
CASSTGGTGELFF
>TRBV7-9|TRBD1|TRBJ1-2
TGTGCCAGCAGACAACAGGGGGGTACTAACTATGGCTACACCTTC
CASRQQGGTNYGYTF
>TRBV5-4|NA|TRBJ1-6
TGTGCCAGCAGCTTGGGAGGGAGGGGACCTAATTCACCCCTCCACTTT
CASSLGGRGPNSPLHF
>TRBV19|TRBD1|TRBJ1-3
TGTGCCAGTAGGGGGGCAGGGGGCGAGGGCTCTGGAAACACCATATATTTT
CASRGAGGEGSGNTIYF
>TRBV9|NA|TRBJ1-1
TGTGCCAGCAGCGTTGACAGCCTTTACACTGAAGCTTTCTTT
CASSVDSLYTEAFF
>TRBV2|NA|TRBJ2-1
TGTGCCAGCTCCTTAACCAGAAATGAGCAGTTCTTC
CASSLTRNEQFF
>TRBV18|NA|TRBJ2-4
TGTGCCAGCTCAAACGGGGGACTAGCCAAAAACATTCAGTACTTC
CASSNGGLAKNIQYF
>TRBV29-1|NA|TRBJ2-3
TGCAGCGTTGAATTTTTGAGCTCTTCCACCTCTACGCAGTATTTT
CSVEFLSSSTSTQYF
>TRBV6-1|NA|TRBJ2-5
TGTGCCAGCAGTGACGAGGTCCAAGAGACCCAGTACTTC
CASSDEVQETQYF
>TRBV2|NA|TRBJ2-3
TGTGCCAGCAGTGATGGAGGGCCAGATACGCAGTATTTT
CASSDGGPDTQYF
>TRBV5-1|TRBD1|TRBJ1-3
TGCGCCAGCAGCTTGGCCGCCGTTTCAGGGGGTTCTTCTGGAAACACCATATATTTT
CASSLAAVSGGSSGNTIYF
>TRBV6-5|TRBD1|TRBJ1-2
TGTGCCAGCGGGGGGACAGGAGCGGGAAACTATGGCTACACCTTC
CASGGTGAGNYGYTF
>TRBV6-1|TRBD2|TRBJ2-7
TGTGCCAGCAGTCCTAGCGGGGGGGTCGAGCAGTACTTC
CASSPSGGVEQYF
>TRBV25-1|NA|TRBJ2-2
TGTGCCAGCAGTGAAAGGAATAGCGGCCAGAACACCGGGGAGCTGTTTTTT
CASSERNSGQNTGELFF